This T cell receptor beta chain was sequenced during a study of cytomegalovirus exposure and HLA in healthy donors. Generated by immunoSEQ multiplex PCR, the TCRdb table keeps only in-frame clones and is missing some. This sample has about 83,000 clones, with roughly 96% found just once. The CDR3 length is 13 residues. Germline V CDR1 and CDR2: ENHRY, SYGVKD. Trimming took off 10 bases at V and 4 bases at J, with 17 bases between the two ends. This TCR was sampled from a woman aged 18-30 years in good health and CMV-seronegative. V gene TRBV10-3 combines with J gene TRBJ2-7; TRBD1 might be the D (7 bases). What was sequenced was PBMCs. The CDR3 DNA reads TGTGCCACTACAGGGGAGGATCCTTACGAGCAGTACTTC. Protein: CATTGEDPYEQYF.